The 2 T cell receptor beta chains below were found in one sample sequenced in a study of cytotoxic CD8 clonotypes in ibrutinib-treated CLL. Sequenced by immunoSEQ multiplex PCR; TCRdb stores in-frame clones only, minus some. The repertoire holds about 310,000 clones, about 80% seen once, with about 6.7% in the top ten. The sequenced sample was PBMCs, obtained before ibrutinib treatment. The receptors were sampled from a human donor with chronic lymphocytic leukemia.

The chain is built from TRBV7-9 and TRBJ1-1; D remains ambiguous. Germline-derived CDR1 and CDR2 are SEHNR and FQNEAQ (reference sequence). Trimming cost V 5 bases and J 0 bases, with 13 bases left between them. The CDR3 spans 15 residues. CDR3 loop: CASSPPRIMNTEAFF. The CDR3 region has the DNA TGTGCCAGCAGCCCCCCTAGGATTATGAACACTGAAGCTTTCTTT.

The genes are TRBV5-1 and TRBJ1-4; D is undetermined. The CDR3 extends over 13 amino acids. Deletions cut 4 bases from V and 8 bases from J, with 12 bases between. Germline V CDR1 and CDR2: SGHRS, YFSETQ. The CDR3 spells CASSASSGEKLFF. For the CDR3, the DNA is TGCGCCAGCAGCGCTTCTTCTGGCGAAAAACTGTTTTTT.